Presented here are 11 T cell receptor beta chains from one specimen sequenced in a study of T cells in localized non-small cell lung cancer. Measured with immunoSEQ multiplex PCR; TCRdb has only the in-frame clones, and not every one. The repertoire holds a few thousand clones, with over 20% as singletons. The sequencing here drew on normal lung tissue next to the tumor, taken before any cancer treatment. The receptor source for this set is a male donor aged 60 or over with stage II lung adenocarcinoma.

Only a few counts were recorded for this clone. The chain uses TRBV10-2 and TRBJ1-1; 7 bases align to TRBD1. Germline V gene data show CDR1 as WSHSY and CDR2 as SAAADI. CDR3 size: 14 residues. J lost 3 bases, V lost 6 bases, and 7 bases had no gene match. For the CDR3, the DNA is TGCGCCAGCAGCTTGCAGGGGGTAGACACTGAAGCTTTCTTT. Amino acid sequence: CASSLQGVDTEAFF.

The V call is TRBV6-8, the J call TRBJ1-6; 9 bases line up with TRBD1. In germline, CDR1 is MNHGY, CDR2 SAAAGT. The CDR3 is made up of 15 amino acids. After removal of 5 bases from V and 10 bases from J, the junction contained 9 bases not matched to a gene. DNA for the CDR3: TGTGCCAGCAGTCGGACCGGGACAGGGATATCACCCCTCCACTTT. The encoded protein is CASSRTGTGISPLHF.

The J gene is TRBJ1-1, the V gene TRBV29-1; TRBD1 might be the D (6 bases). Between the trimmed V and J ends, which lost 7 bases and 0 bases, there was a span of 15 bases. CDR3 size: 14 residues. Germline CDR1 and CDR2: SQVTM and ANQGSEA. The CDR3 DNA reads TGCAGCGCTCGAGCCGGGACACTGAACACTGAAGCTTTCTTT. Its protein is CSARAGTLNTEAFF.

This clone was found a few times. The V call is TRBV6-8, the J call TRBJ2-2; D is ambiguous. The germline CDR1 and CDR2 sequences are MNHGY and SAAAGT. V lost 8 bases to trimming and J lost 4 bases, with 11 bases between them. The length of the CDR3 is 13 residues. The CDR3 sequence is CASPRTATGELFF. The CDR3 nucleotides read TGTGCCAGCCCCAGGACGGCCACCGGGGAGCTGTTTTTT.

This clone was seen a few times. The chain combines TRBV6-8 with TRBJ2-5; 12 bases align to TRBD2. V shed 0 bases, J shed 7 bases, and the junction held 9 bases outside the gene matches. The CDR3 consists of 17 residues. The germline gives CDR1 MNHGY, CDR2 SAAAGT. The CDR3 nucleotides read TGTGCCAGCAGTTACTCCGGACTAGCGGGACAACTGGGGACCCAGTACTTC. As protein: CASSYSGLAGQLGTQYF.

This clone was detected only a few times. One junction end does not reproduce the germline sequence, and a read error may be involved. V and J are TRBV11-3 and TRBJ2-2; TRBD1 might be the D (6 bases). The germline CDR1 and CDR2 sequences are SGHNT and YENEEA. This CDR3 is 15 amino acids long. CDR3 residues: CASSFGQPNTGELFF. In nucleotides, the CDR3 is TGTGCTAGCAGCTTCGGACAGCCGAACACCGGGGAGCTGTTTTTT. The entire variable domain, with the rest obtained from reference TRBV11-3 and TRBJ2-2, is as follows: EAGVVQSPRYKIIEKKQPVAFWCNPISGHNTLYWYLQNLGQGPELLIRYENEEAVDDSQLPKDRFSAERLKGVDSTLKIQPAELGDSAVYLCASSFGQPNTGELFFGEGSRLTVL.

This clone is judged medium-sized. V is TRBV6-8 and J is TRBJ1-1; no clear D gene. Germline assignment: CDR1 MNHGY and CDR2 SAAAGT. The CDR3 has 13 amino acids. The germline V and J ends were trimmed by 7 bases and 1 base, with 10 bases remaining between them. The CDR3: CASTPDENTEAFF. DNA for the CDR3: TGTGCCAGCACCCCGGACGAGAACACTGAAGCTTTCTTT.

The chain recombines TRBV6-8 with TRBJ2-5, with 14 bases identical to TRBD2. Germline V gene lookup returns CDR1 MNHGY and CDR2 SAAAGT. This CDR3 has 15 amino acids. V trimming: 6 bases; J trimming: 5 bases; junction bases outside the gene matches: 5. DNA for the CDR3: TGTGCCAGCAGGACTAGCGGGGGGGCGTCCGAGACCCAGTACTTC. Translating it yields CASRTSGGASETQYF.

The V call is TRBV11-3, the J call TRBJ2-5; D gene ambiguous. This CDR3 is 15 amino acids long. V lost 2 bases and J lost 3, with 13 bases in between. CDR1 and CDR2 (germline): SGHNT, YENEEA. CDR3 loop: CASSLPPGYEETQYF. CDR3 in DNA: TGTGCCAGCAGCTTACCTCCCGGCTATGAAGAGACCCAGTACTTC.

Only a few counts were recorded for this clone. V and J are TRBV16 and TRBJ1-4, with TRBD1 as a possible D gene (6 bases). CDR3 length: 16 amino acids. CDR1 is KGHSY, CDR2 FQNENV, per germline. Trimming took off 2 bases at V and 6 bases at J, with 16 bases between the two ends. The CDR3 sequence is CASSQGWRGQDEKLFF. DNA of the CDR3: TGTGCCAGCAGCCAAGGGTGGCGGGGGCAAGATGAAAAACTGTTTTTT.

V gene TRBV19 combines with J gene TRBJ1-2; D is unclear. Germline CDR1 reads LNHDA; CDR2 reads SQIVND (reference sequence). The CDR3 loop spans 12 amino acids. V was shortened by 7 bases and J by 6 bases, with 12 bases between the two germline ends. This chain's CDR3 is CASIGRSNGYTF. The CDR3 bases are TGTGCCAGTATCGGCAGATCAAATGGCTACACCTTC.